The next 25 T cell receptor beta chains were all read from a single sample in a study of T cells in Graves' hyperthyroidism and ophthalmopathy. TCR beta CDR3 region amplification was performed from RNA transcripts. HTBI primers drove first-round RT-PCR of the TCR CDR3. TCRdb processed the multiplex PCR reads anew with MiXCR; each CDR3 protein has one entry. The profile covers about 200,000 distinct CDR3 sequences, with around 20% appearing a single time and over 35% taken by the ten largest. Sequencing used blood. The receptors shown here come from a man aged 35 to 55 with Graves' hyperthyroidism.

This clonotype has a count of ten or more. V gene TRBV3-1 combines with J gene TRBJ2-1; 9 bases line up with TRBD1. This CDR3 has 16 residues. Germline lookup yields CDR1 LGHDT and CDR2 YNNKEL (reference sequence). Trimming at V came to 2 bases and at J to 6 bases, leaving 8 bases not matched to a gene. The CDR3 DNA is TGTGCCAGCAGCCAACGCGGGACAGGGTGGGCCAATGAGCAGTTCTTC. Translation gives CASSQRGTGWANEQFF.

There are many counts of this clonotype. The chain recombines TRBV28 with TRBJ2-7; D not resolved. The CDR3 runs to 11 residues. Trimming removed 5 bases at V and 2 bases at J, with 4 bases between. Germline loops: CDR1 MDHEN, CDR2 SYDVKM. CDR3 residues: CASSTAYEQYF. CDR3 nucleotide sequence: TGTGCCAGCAGTACAGCCTACGAGCAGTACTTC.

Remarks on this clonotype: A read error may explain this, as a much larger clone is one base away. The J gene is TRBJ2-5, the V gene TRBV12-3 or TRBV12-4; 7 bases line up with TRBD1. The CDR3 is 13 residues long. CDR3 amino acids: CANSSTGEGTQYF. DNA of the CDR3: TGTGCCAACAGTTCCACAGGGGAAGGGACCCAGTACTTC.

This clonotype appeared many times. The chain uses TRBV20-1 and TRBJ1-1; D is unresolved. CDR1 is DFQATT and CDR2 is SNEGSKA in the germline V gene (reference sequence). Between the trimmed V and J ends, which lost 5 bases and 6 bases, there was a span of 7 bases. The CDR3 loop spans 10 amino acids. The CDR3 loop is CSAPSAEAFF. CDR3 nucleotide sequence: TGCAGTGCTCCTAGCGCTGAAGCTTTCTTT.

This clonotype was detected only a few times. This rearrangement joins TRBV5-6 to TRBJ2-1; 8 bases match TRBD1. V lost 3 bases and J lost 1; bases outside the gene matches: 9. The CDR3 consists of 17 residues. Looked up from germline, CDR1 is SGHDT and CDR2 is YYEEEE. As DNA, the CDR3 is TGTGCCAGCAGCTCATTCGGACAGGGTCGGTCCTACAATGAGCAGTTCTTC. Amino acids: CASSSFGQGRSYNEQFF.

This rearrangement joins TRBV7-9 to TRBJ1-4; 10 bases agree with TRBD1. Germline V gives CDR1 SEHNR, CDR2 FQNEAQ (reference sequence). V was pared by 7 bases and J by 8 bases, with 7 bases of the junction left unmatched. The length of the CDR3 is 14 residues. The CDR3 reads CASTPGTGVEKLFF. In DNA, the CDR3 is TGTGCCAGCACCCCGGGGACAGGGGTAGAAAAACTGTTTTTT.

V usage is TRBV6-1 and J usage is TRBJ1-3, with unresolved D. V shed 10 bases and J shed 2 bases, with 15 bases lying between them. Germline CDR1 is MNHNS and CDR2 is SASEGT. This CDR3 is 14 amino acids long. The CDR3 DNA reads as TGTGCCACCGGGCGGGTTGGGGCTGGAAACACCATATATTTT. As protein: CATGRVGAGNTIYF.

V usage is TRBV7-8 and J usage is TRBJ1-2, with D unclear. The CDR3 is 11 residues long. In germline, CDR1 is SGHVS, CDR2 FQNEAQ. The V and J ends lost 5 bases and 8 bases respectively, with 9 bases between them. Written as DNA, the CDR3 is TGTGCCAGCAGCGTAGGATTGGGCTACACCTTC. Amino acids: CASSVGLGYTF.

Many counts were recorded for this clonotype. This chain joins TRBV6-1 and TRBJ1-1, with a possible D match to TRBD1 (6 bases). The V end was cut by 3 bases, the J end by 5 bases, with 13 bases between. This CDR3 has 14 amino acids. Germline V gene data show CDR1 as MNHNS and CDR2 as SASEGT. DNA of the CDR3: TGTGCCAGCAGTGAGGGACTAACAGGGACTGAAGCTTTCTTT. Translated: CASSEGLTGTEAFF.

This clonotype was seen ten or more times. This chain connects TRBV5-1 to TRBJ1-2; 7 positions agree with TRBD1. CDR1 is SGHRS and CDR2 is YFSETQ in the germline V gene. Trimming cost V 2 bases and J 1 base; bases outside gene matches: 8. The CDR3 runs to 16 residues. This chain's CDR3 is CASSFDGQAFNYGYTF. CDR3 nucleotides: TGCGCCAGCAGCTTCGACGGACAGGCTTTTAACTATGGCTACACCTTC.

This clonotype occurred many times. This chain links TRBV2 with TRBJ2-1; 8 bases are shared with TRBD2. The germline gives CDR1 SNHLY, CDR2 FYNNEI. V lost 4 bases, J lost 4 bases, and 3 bases stayed unmatched. The CDR3 is made up of 14 amino acids. The CDR3 loop is CASSGGGPYNEQFF. CDR3 nucleotides: TGTGCCAGCAGTGGCGGGGGGCCGTACAATGAGCAGTTCTTC.

This clonotype was counted at least ten times. The V gene is TRBV7-9, the J gene TRBJ2-4; weak D call: TRBD1 (6 bases). With 4 bases removed from V and 1 base from J, the gap between germline ends came to 14 bases. Germline V lookup: CDR1 SEHNR, CDR2 FQNEAQ (reference sequence). The CDR3 is 16 residues long. CDR3 region: CASSSAQGRAKNIQYF. As DNA, the CDR3 is TGTGCCAGCAGCTCAGCACAGGGTAGGGCCAAAAACATTCAGTACTTC.

This clonotype has a handful of counts. The rearrangement uses TRBV5-5 and TRBJ1-4; TRBD1 is a possible D gene (5 bases). Germline V gene data show CDR1 as SGHKS and CDR2 as YYEKEE (reference sequence). The CDR3 runs to 17 residues. Trimming stripped 4 bases from V and 3 bases from J, with 19 bases between. The CDR3 bases are TGTGCCAGCAGCAGGGACCCCTCCTCCGTAGCTAATGAAAAACTGTTTTTT. This gives the protein CASSRDPSSVANEKLFF. Together with reference TRBV5-5 and TRBJ1-4, the CDR3 gives the full variable domain: DAGVTQSPTHLIKTRGQQVTLRCSPISGHKSVSWYQQVLGQGPQFIFQYYEKEERGRGNFPDRFSARQFPNYSSELNVNALLLGDSALYLCASSRDPSSVANEKLFFGSGTQLSVL.

This clonotype was recorded a few times. The DNA of the CDR3 is TGCAGTGCTAACTCGGGACATGAGGATTCACCCCTCCACTTT. Protein: CSANSGHEDSPLHF. V and J are TRBV20-1 and TRBJ1-6; perhaps TRBD1 as D (6 bases). CDR3 length: 14 residues. Germline lookup yields CDR1 DFQATT and CDR2 SNEGSKA (reference sequence). Trimming pared 4 bases from V and 8 bases from J, leaving 15 bases between.

The CDR3 DNA reads as TGTGCCAGCAGCTCGAACAGGGGGCATGAGCAGTTCTTC. Translated: CASSSNRGHEQFF. The chain is built from TRBV5-4 and TRBJ2-1; TRBD1 matches at 9 bases. Germline V lookup: CDR1 SGHNT, CDR2 YYREEE (reference sequence). This CDR3 is 13 amino acids long. V lost 3 bases, J lost 8 bases, and 3 bases stayed unmatched.

At least ten counts were recorded for this clonotype. The rearrangement joins TRBV20-1 to TRBJ2-3, with TRBD2 matching 11 bases. The CDR3 sequence is 15 residues long. Trimming removed 6 bases from V and 2 bases from J; junction bases left unmatched: 7. CDR1 and CDR2 (germline): DFQATT, SNEGSKA (reference sequence). CDR3 sequence reads: CSARGLADFTDTQYF. The CDR3 DNA is TGCAGTGCGAGGGGACTAGCGGATTTCACAGATACGCAGTATTTT.

This clonotype was seen more than once but under ten times. The rearrangement links TRBV3-1 to TRBJ2-1; TRBD1 might be the D (5 bases). CDR3 length: 15 amino acids. Trimming shortened V by 1 base and J by 8 bases, and 15 bases separated the two germline ends. CDR1 LGHDT and CDR2 YNNKEL come from the germline V gene (reference sequence). CDR3 DNA sequence: TGTGCCAGCAGCCAAGCCCTCGCGGACAACCATGAGCAGTTCTTC. Encoded protein: CASSQALADNHEQFF.

This clonotype occurred many times. The rearrangement links TRBV20-1 to TRBJ2-7; tentative D call: TRBD1 (6 bases). The CDR3 covers 14 residues. Germline CDR1 and CDR2: DFQATT and SNEGSKA (reference sequence). Deletions cut 1 base from V and 7 bases from J, with 17 bases between. The CDR3 loop reads CSARVGRGWGEQYF. In DNA form, the CDR3 reads TGCAGTGCTAGAGTTGGCAGGGGTTGGGGTGAGCAGTACTTC.

This clonotype was recorded many times. The chain employs TRBV7-2 and TRBJ2-4; D unclear. Germline CDR1 SGHTA, CDR2 FQGNSA. The CDR3 is 15 amino acids. V shed 6 bases and J shed 7 bases, with 19 bases lying between them. This CDR3 is CASSFRFIADNIQYF. CDR3 nucleotides: TGTGCCAGCAGTTTTCGGTTTATAGCTGATAACATTCAGTACTTC.

This clonotype was recorded many times. The chain recombines TRBV29-1 with TRBJ2-1, with unresolved D. With 2 bases removed from V and 7 bases from J, the gap between germline ends came to 9 bases. CDR3 length equals 12 residues. Germline V gives CDR1 SQVTM, CDR2 ANQGSEA. CDR3: CSVELADNEQFF. As DNA, the CDR3 is TGCAGCGTTGAATTGGCGGATAATGAGCAGTTCTTC.

This clonotype was detected many times. The chain has TRBV15 and TRBJ1-5; D is unclear. The V gene lost 0 bases and the J gene lost 6 bases, with 3 bases spanning the gap. This CDR3 has 12 amino acids. Germline lookup yields CDR1 LNHNV and CDR2 YYDKDF (reference sequence). CDR3 coding DNA: TGTGCCACCAGCAGAGATCGTCAGCCCCAGCATTTT. It is translated as CATSRDRQPQHF. Full variable domain (outside the CDR3, taken from reference TRBV15 and TRBJ1-5): DAMVIQNPRYQVTQFGKPVTLSCSQTLNHNVMYWYQQKSSQAPKLLFHYYDKDFNNEADTPDNFQSRRPNTSFCFLDIRSPGLGDTAMYLCATSRDRQPQHFGDGTRLSIL.

Comment on this clonotype: This likely comes from a read error, as the CDR3 has no conserved phenylalanine or tryptophan at its end. CDR3 nucleotide sequence: TGCGCCAGCAGCCAAGAGTTAGGGACAGGGAGGTACGAGCAGTACCTC. Amino acids: CASSQELGTGRYEQYL. The chain employs TRBV4-3 and TRBJ2-7; 9 bases match TRBD1. V gave up 0 bases and J gave up 4 bases; unmatched junction bases: 7. Germline CDR1 is LGHNA and CDR2 is YSLEER. The CDR3 consists of 16 residues.

This clonotype was detected only a few times. The CDR3 coding sequence is TGTGCCAGTGGTGTGGACCCTCATAGTCGGGAAAAACTGTTTTTT. It codes for CASGVDPHSREKLFF. The V call is TRBV9, the J call TRBJ1-4; no definite D call. V lost 8 bases and J lost 8, with 22 bases in between. This CDR3 region has 15 residues. The V gene's germline CDR1 is SGDLS and CDR2 YYNGEE. The full variable domain, in which reference TRBV9 and TRBJ1-4 provide the parts outside the CDR3, is DSGVTQTPKHLITATGQRVTLRCSPRSGDLSVYWYQQSLDQGLQFLIQYYNGEERAKGNILERFSAQQFPDLHSELNLSSLELGDSALYFCASGVDPHSREKLFFGSGTQLSVL.

This clonotype appeared a few times. The chain has TRBV20-1 and TRBJ1-2, with a tentative D call TRBD1 (5 bases). The CDR3 totals 15 residues. Trimming left V 3 bases short and J 7 bases short, with 21 bases between. Germline CDR1 is DFQATT and CDR2 is SNEGSKA (reference sequence). The CDR3 loop is CSARPAGGTTIGYTF. The CDR3 bases are TGCAGTGCTAGGCCCGCCGGGGGTACAACTATTGGCTACACCTTC.

In this sample, this clonotype turned up a few times. This chain joins TRBV7-2 and TRBJ2-2; 12 bases match TRBD2. J was trimmed by 5 bases and V by 1 base; bases with no gene match: 5. CDR3 size: 17 residues. Germline CDR1 reads SGHTA; CDR2 reads FQGNSA. The CDR3 DNA follows: TGTGCCAGCAGCTTAGTTCTAGCGGGGGGGTGGACCGGGGAGCTGTTTTTT. This translates into CASSLVLAGGWTGELFF. The full variable domain, with the rest looked up from reference TRBV7-2 and TRBJ2-2, is GAGVSQSPSNKVTEKGKDVELRCDPISGHTALYWYRQSLGQGLEFLIYFQGNSAPDKSGLPSDRFSAERTGGSVSTLTIQRTQQEDSAVYLCASSLVLAGGWTGELFFGEGSRLTVL.